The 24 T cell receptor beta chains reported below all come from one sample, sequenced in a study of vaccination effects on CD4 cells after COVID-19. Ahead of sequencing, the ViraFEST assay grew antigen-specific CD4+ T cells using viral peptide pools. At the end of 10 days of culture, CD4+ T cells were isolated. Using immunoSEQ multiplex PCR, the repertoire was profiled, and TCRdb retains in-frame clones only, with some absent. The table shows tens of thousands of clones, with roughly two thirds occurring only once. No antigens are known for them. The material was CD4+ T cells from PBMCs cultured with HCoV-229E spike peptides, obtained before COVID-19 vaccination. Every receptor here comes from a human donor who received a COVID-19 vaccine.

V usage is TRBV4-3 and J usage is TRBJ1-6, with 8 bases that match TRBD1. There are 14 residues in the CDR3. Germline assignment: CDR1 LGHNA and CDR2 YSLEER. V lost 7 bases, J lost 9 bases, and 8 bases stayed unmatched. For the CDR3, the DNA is TGCGCCAGCACTTATAGGACAGGGACTTCACCCCTCCACTTT. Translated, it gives CASTYRTGTSPLHF.

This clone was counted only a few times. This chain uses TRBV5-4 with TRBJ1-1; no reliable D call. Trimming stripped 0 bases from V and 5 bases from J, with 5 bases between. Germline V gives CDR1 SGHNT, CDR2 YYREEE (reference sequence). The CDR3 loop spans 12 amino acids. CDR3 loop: CASSLGATEAFF. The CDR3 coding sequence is TGTGCCAGCAGCTTGGGAGCGACTGAAGCTTTCTTT. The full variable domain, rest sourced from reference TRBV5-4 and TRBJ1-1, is ETGVTQSPTHLIKTRGQQVTLRCSSQSGHNTVSWYQQALGQGPQFIFQYYREEENGRGNFPPRFSGLQFPNYSSELNVNALELDDSALYLCASSLGATEAFFGQGTRLTVV.

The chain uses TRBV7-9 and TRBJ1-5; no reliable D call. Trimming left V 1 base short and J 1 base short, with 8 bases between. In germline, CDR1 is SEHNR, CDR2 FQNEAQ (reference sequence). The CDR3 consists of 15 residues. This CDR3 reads CASSLGASSNQPQHF. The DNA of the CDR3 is TGTGCCAGCAGCTTAGGGGCGTCGAGCAATCAGCCCCAGCATTTT.

CDR3 coding DNA: TGTGCCAGCAGTGCAGGGGCCGGCACTGAAGCTTTCTTT. Encoded protein: CASSAGAGTEAFF. This chain joins TRBV2 and TRBJ1-1, with D possibly being TRBD1 (6 bases). There are 13 residues in the CDR3. Germline V gene sequence: CDR1 SNHLY, CDR2 FYNNEI. V shed 4 bases and J shed 4 bases, with 10 bases lying between them.

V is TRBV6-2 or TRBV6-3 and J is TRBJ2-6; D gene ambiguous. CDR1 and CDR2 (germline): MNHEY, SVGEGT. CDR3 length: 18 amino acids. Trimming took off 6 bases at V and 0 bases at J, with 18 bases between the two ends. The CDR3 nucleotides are TGTGCCAGCAGCCTGATCCAGAAAATTAGCTCTGGGGCCAACGTCCTGACTTTC. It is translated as CASSLIQKISSGANVLTF.

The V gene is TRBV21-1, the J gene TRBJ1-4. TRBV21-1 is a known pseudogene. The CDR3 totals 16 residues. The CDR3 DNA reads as TGTGCCAGCAGCAAAGAGTGCGTTGCAACTAATGAAAAACTGTTTTTT. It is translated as CASSKECVATNEKLFF.

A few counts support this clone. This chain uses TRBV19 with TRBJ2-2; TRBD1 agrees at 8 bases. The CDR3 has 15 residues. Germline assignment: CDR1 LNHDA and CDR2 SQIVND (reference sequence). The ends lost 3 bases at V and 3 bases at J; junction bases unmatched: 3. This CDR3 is CASSMTGAHTGELFF. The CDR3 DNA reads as TGTGCCAGTAGTATGACAGGGGCCCACACCGGGGAGCTGTTTTTT.

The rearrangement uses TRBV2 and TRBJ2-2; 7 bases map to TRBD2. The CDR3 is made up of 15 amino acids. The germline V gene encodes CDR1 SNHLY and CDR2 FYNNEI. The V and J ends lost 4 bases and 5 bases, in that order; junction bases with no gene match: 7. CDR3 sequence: CASSGGSSWTGELFF. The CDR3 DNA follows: TGTGCCAGCAGTGGCGGGAGTTCTTGGACCGGGGAGCTGTTTTTT.

CDR3 DNA sequence: TGTGCCAGCAGTTATACGGGGGGCGAGCAGTACTTC. Translated, it gives CASSYTGGEQYF. The rearrangement links TRBV6-5 to TRBJ2-7; 7 positions match TRBD2. There are 12 residues in the CDR3. Unmatched junction bases numbered 2, after V lost 3 bases and J lost 6 bases. Germline CDR1 is MNHEY and CDR2 is SVGAGI.

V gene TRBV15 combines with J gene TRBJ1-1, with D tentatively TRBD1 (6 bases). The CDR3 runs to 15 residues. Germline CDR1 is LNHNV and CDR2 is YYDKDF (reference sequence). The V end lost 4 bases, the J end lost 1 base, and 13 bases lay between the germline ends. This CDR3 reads CATSTRGGPNTEAFF. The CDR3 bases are TGTGCCACCAGCACCCGTGGGGGGCCGAACACTGAAGCTTTCTTT. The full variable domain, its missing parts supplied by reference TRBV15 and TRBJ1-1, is DAMVIQNPRYQVTQFGKPVTLSCSQTLNHNVMYWYQQKSSQAPKLLFHYYDKDFNNEADTPDNFQSRRPNTSFCFLDIRSPGLGDTAMYLCATSTRGGPNTEAFFGQGTRLTVV.

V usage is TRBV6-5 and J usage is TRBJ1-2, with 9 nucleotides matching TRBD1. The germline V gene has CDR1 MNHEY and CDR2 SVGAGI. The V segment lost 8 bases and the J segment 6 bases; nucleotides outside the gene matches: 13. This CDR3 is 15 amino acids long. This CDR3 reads CASGETGTGINGYTF. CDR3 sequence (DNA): TGTGCCAGCGGGGAAACCGGGACAGGGATTAATGGCTACACCTTC.

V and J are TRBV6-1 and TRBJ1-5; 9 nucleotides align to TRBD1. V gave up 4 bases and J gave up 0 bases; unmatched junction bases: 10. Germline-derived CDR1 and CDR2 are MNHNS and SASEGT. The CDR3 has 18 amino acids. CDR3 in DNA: TGTGCCAGCAGTGTATTGACAGGGGGTTCCTATAGCAATCAGCCCCAGCATTTT. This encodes CASSVLTGGSYSNQPQHF.

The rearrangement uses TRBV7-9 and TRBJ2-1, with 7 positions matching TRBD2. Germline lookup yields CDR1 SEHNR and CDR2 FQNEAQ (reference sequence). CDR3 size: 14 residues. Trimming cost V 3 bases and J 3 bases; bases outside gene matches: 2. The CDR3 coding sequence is TGTGCCAGCAGCTTGGGGGGGAACTACAATGAGCAGTTCTTC. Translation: CASSLGGNYNEQFF.

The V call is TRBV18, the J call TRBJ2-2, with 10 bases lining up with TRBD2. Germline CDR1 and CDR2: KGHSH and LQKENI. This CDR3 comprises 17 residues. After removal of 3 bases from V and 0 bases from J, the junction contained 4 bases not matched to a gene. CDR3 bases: TGTGCCAGCTCACCGGCTAGCGGGAGTACGAACACCGGGGAGCTGTTTTTT. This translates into CASSPASGSTNTGELFF.

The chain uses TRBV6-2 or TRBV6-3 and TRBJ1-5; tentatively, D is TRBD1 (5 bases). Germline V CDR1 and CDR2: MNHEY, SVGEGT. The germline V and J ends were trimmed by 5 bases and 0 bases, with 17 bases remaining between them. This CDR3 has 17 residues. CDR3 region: CASSPPEGRASNQPQHF. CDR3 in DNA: TGTGCCAGCAGTCCGCCAGAGGGCAGGGCTAGCAATCAGCCCCAGCATTTT.

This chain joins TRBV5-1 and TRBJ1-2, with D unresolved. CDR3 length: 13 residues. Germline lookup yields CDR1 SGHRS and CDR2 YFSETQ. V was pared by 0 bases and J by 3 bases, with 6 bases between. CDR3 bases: TGCGCCAGCAGCTTGGGAGGGTACTATGGCTACACCTTC. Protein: CASSLGGYYGYTF.

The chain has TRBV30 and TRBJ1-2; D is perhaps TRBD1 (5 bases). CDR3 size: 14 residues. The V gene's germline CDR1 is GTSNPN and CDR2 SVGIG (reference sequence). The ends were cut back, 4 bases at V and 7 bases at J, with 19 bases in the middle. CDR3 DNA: TGTGCCTGGAAGGAATTTCAGGGTGTGGGTGGCTACACCTTC. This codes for CAWKEFQGVGGYTF. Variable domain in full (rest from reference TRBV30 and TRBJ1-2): SQTIHQWPATLVQPVGSPLSLECTVEGTSNPNLYWYRQAAGRGLQLLFYSVGIGQISSEVPQNLSASRPQDRQFILSSKKLLLSDSGFYLCAWKEFQGVGGYTFGSGTRLTVV.

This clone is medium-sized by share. The CDR3 reads CAWSGGTGSLKQYF. In DNA, the CDR3 is TGTGCCTGGAGTGGGGGAACAGGGAGTTTGAAGCAGTACTTC. This chain links TRBV30 with TRBJ2-7; a possible D gene is TRBD1 (6 bases). Germline loops: CDR1 GTSNPN, CDR2 SVGIG (reference sequence). V gave up 1 base and J gave up 8 bases, with 18 bases separating them. The CDR3 covers 14 residues.

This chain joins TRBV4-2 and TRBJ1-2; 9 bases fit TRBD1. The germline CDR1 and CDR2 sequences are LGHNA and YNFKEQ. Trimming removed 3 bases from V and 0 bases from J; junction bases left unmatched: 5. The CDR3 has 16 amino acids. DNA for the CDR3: TGTGCCAGCAGCCAGACCGGGACAGGGACTAACTATGGCTACACCTTC. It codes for CASSQTGTGTNYGYTF.

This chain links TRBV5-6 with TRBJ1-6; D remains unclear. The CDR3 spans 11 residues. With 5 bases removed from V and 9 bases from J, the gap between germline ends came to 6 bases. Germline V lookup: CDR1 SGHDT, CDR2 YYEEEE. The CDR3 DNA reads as TGTGCCAGCAGTGCAGGTTCACCCCTCCACTTT. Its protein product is CASSAGSPLHF.

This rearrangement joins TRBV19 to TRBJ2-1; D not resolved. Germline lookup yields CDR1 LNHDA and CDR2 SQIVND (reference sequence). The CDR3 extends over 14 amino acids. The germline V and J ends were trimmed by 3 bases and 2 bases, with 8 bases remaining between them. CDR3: CASSMMGTYNEQFF. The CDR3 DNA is TGTGCCAGTAGTATGATGGGGACCTACAATGAGCAGTTCTTC.

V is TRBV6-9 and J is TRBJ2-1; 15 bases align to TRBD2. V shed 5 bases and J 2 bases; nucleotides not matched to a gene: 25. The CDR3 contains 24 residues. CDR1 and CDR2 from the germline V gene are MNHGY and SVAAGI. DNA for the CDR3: TGTGCCAGCAGTGGACAGGGGCAGTGGACTAGCGGGAGGGCCAATCCGTGGGCCTACAATGAGCAGTTCTTC. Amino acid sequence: CASSGQGQWTSGRANPWAYNEQFF.

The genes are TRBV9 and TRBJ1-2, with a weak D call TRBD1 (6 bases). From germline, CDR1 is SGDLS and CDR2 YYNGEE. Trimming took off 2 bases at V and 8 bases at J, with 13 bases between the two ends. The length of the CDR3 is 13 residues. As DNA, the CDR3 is TGTGCCAGCAGCGTCTTACAGGGTGGCGGCTACACCTTC. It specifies CASSVLQGGGYTF.

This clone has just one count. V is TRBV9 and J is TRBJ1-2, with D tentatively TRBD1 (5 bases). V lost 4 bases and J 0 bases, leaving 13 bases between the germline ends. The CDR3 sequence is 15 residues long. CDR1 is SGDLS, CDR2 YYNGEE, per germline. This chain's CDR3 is CASSPRDVTNYGYTF. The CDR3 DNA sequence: TGTGCCAGCAGCCCCCGGGACGTTACTAACTATGGCTACACCTTC. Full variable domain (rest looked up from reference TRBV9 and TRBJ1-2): DSGVTQTPKHLITATGQRVTLRCSPRSGDLSVYWYQQSLDQGLQFLIQYYNGEERAKGNILERFSAQQFPDLHSELNLSSLELGDSALYFCASSPRDVTNYGYTFGSGTRLTVV.